This T cell receptor beta chain was obtained from a study of CD8 T cells in ankylosing spondylitis. Study-wide findings and caveats: Relatively rare in peripheral blood, disease-linked clones were also CD8+. Among TCR beta sequences, a motif of about 8 highly homologous variants appeared characteristic of ankylosing spondylitis blood.

Germline V gene sequence: CDR1 SGDLS, CDR2 YYNGEE. The CDR3 loop spans 14 amino acids. With 0 bases removed from V and 5 bases from J, the gap between germline ends came to 11 bases. Quantitative molecular-barcoded 5'-RACE generated the TCR beta libraries. One entry per CDR3 protein, called by TCRdb with MiXCR from the 5' RACE reads. The table lists about 35,000 distinct CDR3 sequences, roughly 3% of them singletons, with 2.5% to 3.5% in the top ten. This clonotype was recorded many times. What it recognizes is unknown. The chain employs TRBV9 and TRBJ2-5, with D possibly being TRBD1 (5 bases). Material: blood, either unsorted or a sorted T cell fraction (not recorded which). This TCR was recovered from a male donor with ankylosing spondylitis or in good health (not recorded which). The CDR3 nucleotides read TGTGCCAGCAGCGTAGCTGCAGGGAAGGAGACCCAGTACTTC. It yields the protein CASSVAAGKETQYF.